This T cell receptor beta chain stems from a study of tumor and adjacent non-tumor tissue in lung cancer. Three rounds of nested PCR, following a modified ARM-PCR protocol, produced the TCRbeta library. TCRdb called the multiplex PCR reads again in MiXCR, with one record for every CDR3 protein. The sample gives 69,000 or so distinct CDR3 sequences, approximately 73% of which show up once; roughly 27% is in the top ten. The template was RNA from unsorted bulk tissue. The CDR3 sequence is 14 residues long. The V gene's germline CDR1 is SGHAT and CDR2 FQDESV (reference sequence). Germline trimming cut 2 bases from V and 9 bases from J; bases unmatched to any gene: 6.

This clonotype was sampled from a man between 60 and 75 years old with non-small cell lung cancer. V and J are TRBV11-1 and TRBJ2-2; TRBD2 matches 7 bases. The specimen was lung tumor tissue. CDR3 in amino acids: CASSLTSVTRELFF. The CDR3 coding sequence is TGTGCCAGCAGCTTAACTAGCGTGACCAGGGAGCTGTTTTTT.